This is a list of T cell receptor beta chains from one sample in a study of patients and donors after allogeneic stem cell transplantation. TCRdb analysed the RT-PCR reads with MiXCR anew, one entry per CDR3 protein. Of 400,000 to 450,000 distinct CDR3 sequences in the sample, 15% to 20% are singletons; the top ten hold roughly 7.2%. Source material: blood, either unsorted or a sorted T cell fraction (not recorded which). The receptors come from a human donor who was either an allogeneic HSCT recipient or a stem cell or donor lymphocyte infusion donor (not recorded which). It is not recorded whose cells these are; they may come from a transplant donor. Both conserved end residues are part of each CDR3. D genes are given only for firm matches. The size of a clone is reported for some rows only, either as once, few or many, or as a class for expanded clones.

J gene,D gene,clone size,V gene,CDR3 DNA,CDR3 protein
TRBJ2-2,TRBD2,few,TRBV2,TGTGCCAGCAGTCGACAGGGGACTAGCGGGAGGGGCGGGGAGCTGTTTTTT,CASSRQGTSGRGGELFF
TRBJ2-2,.,few,TRBV12-3/TRBV12-4,TGTGCCAGCAGTTTAGCGCGAGGGACACTACCGACCGGGGAGCTGTTTTTT,CASSLARGTLPTGELFF
TRBJ1-2,.,once,TRBV18,TGTGCCAGCTCACCCGGAAAGAACTATGGCTACACCTTC,CASSPGKNYGYTF
TRBJ1-5,.,many,TRBV24-1,TGTGCCACCAGTGATAACCCGTACAGATTCAGCAATCAGCCCCAGCATTTT,CATSDNPYRFSNQPQHF
TRBJ2-2,.,few,TRBV6-1,TGTGCCAGCAGTGCCCTAGGACAGACCGGGGAGCTGTTTTTT,CASSALGQTGELFF
TRBJ2-7,.,.,TRBV4-1,TGCGCCAGCAGCGGGGAAGACTACCCTTACGAGCAGTACTTC,CASSGEDYPYEQYF
TRBJ1-1,.,many,TRBV5-1,TGCGCCAGCAGCTTGGAACGGGCCAGGAGCACTGAAGCTTTCTTT,CASSLERARSTEAFF
TRBJ2-1,TRBD2,few,TRBV3-1,TGTGCCAGCAGTCTGTGGCGGGAGAGCGGTGAGCAGTTCTTC,CASSLWRESGEQFF
TRBJ2-7,TRBD1,many,TRBV7-2,TGTGCCAGCAGCGGGTACGGACAGGGAACCTACGAGCAGTACTTC,CASSGYGQGTYEQYF
TRBJ2-1,TRBD2,.,TRBV2,TGTGCCAGCAGTGACCTACTAGCGGGAAAAACCAATGAGCAGTTCTTC,CASSDLLAGKTNEQFF
TRBJ1-2,TRBD1,few,TRBV7-9,TGTGCCAGCAGCTTCCTGGGGACAGCTAACTATGGCTACACCTTC,CASSFLGTANYGYTF
TRBJ2-7,TRBD2,.,TRBV9,TGTGCCAGCAGCGGAGGTAGCGGGGGGGCCTTCGAGCAGTACTTC,CASSGGSGGAFEQYF
TRBJ2-3,TRBD2,.,TRBV4-2,TGTGCCAGCAGCCAGGATTGGGTCACTAGCGGGGGGGGAGATACGCAGTATTTT,CASSQDWVTSGGGDTQYF
TRBJ2-3,.,many,TRBV12-3/TRBV12-4,TGTGCCAGCAGTTTGGGCGGGTCCCGGGGAGATACGCAGTATTTT,CASSLGGSRGDTQYF
TRBJ2-1,.,few,TRBV11-3,TGTGCCAGCGCTGGCTACAATGAGCAGTTCTTC,CASAGYNEQFF
TRBJ2-7,.,many,TRBV12-3/TRBV12-4,TGTGCCAGCAGCCCCTCGGATCTTCAAGTCTACGAGCAGTACTTC,CASSPSDLQVYEQYF
TRBJ1-2,TRBD1,few,TRBV29-1,TGCAGCGTTGCCCGGGACAGCCATGCAACCTATAACTATGGCTACACCTTC,CSVARDSHATYNYGYTF
TRBJ2-7,TRBD2,few,TRBV5-6,TGTGCCAGCAGCTTGGAAGCGGGGGGCTTTAGGGACGAGCAGTACTTC,CASSLEAGGFRDEQYF
TRBJ1-6,TRBD1,few,TRBV19,TGTGCCAGTAGGCTGACAGGGGTGAATTCACCCCTCCACTTT,CASRLTGVNSPLHF
TRBJ1-3,.,.,TRBV6-2/TRBV6-3,TGTGCCAGCAGTCGACAGGCCTCTGGAAACACCATATATTTT,CASSRQASGNTIYF
TRBJ1-3,TRBD1,many,TRBV5-1,TGCGCCAGCAGCTTGAGACGACAGGGGAATGGAAACACCATATATTTT,CASSLRRQGNGNTIYF
TRBJ2-3,.,few,TRBV5-1,TGCGCCAGCAGGCCGTTCACAGATACGCAGTATTTT,CASRPFTDTQYF
TRBJ1-5,TRBD1,.,TRBV11-3,TGTGCCAGCAGCCGGACAGGGACAGATCAGCCCCAGCATTTT,CASSRTGTDQPQHF
TRBJ2-2,.,.,TRBV4-1,TGCGCCAGCAGCCAAGATCTTCCCGGGTACGGGGAGCTGTTTTTT,CASSQDLPGYGELFF
TRBJ2-1,.,few,TRBV5-1,TGCGCCAGCAGCCTTGAGGCGGGACCATCCAATGAGCAGTTCTTC,CASSLEAGPSNEQFF
TRBJ2-1,.,.,TRBV14,TGTGCCAGCAGCCCACGACCGGGGGCTGTCCCCTACAATGAGCAGTTCTTC,CASSPRPGAVPYNEQFF
TRBJ1-1,.,many,TRBV5-1,TGCGCCAGCAGCTTGACTAAGGGTACTATCACTGAAGCTTTCTTT,CASSLTKGTITEAFF
TRBJ2-7,.,.,TRBV10-3,TGTGCCATCAGTGAGTCGGGGACGGAGTACGAGCAGTACTTC,CAISESGTEYEQYF
TRBJ1-1,.,few,TRBV20-1,TGCAGTGCTAGTCACGGGACGTTAATGAACACTGAAGCTTTCTTT,CSASHGTLMNTEAFF
TRBJ1-1,TRBD1,.,TRBV7-8,TGTGCCAGCAGCACAGGGGGCGCGAACACTGAAGCTTTCTTT,CASSTGGANTEAFF
TRBJ2-6,.,.,TRBV29-1,TGCAGCGTTGAAGATCTCAGGGGAGGGGCCAACGTCCTGACTTTC,CSVEDLRGGANVLTF
TRBJ2-2,.,few,TRBV6-2/TRBV6-3,TGTGCCACCCAGCAGTGGAAGATTGTGGAGCTGTTTTTT,CATQQWKIVELFF
TRBJ2-3,.,few,TRBV10-3,TGTGCCATCAGCCCCGGGGCCGTTGGGGCAGATACGCAGTATTTT,CAISPGAVGADTQYF
TRBJ2-1,.,few,TRBV9,TGTGCCAGCAGCGTAGAGTCGGGTTACAATGAGCAGTTCTTC,CASSVESGYNEQFF
TRBJ2-7,TRBD2,.,TRBV9,TGTGCCAGCAGCGTAGGAAGACTAGCGGTCACCCCCTACGAGCAGTACTTC,CASSVGRLAVTPYEQYF
TRBJ2-1,TRBD2,few,TRBV20-1,TGCAGTGCTCCCAAACCGGGACTACGCATCAATGAGCAGTTCTTC,CSAPKPGLRINEQFF
TRBJ1-3,.,many,TRBV12-3/TRBV12-4,TGTGCCAGCAGTTTGAACTCCGGGGGGGCTGGAAACACCATATATTTT,CASSLNSGGAGNTIYF
TRBJ1-6,.,.,TRBV20-1,TGCAGTGCTAGAGACCCCGGGAGGGGCTCCTATAATTCACCCCTCCACTTT,CSARDPGRGSYNSPLHF
TRBJ2-7,TRBD2,.,TRBV3-1,TGTGCCTGCAGCCAATCTAGCGGGGGCTACGAGCAGTACTTC,CACSQSSGGYEQYF
TRBJ1-2,.,few,TRBV15,TGTGCCACCAGCAGAGATGGGGAAGCGGGCTATGGCTACACCTTC,CATSRDGEAGYGYTF
TRBJ2-7,.,.,TRBV27,TGTGCCAGCAGTTTCCGATCGCGGGTATCCTACGAGCAGTACTTC,CASSFRSRVSYEQYF
TRBJ1-6,.,.,TRBV11-2,TGTGCCAGCAGCCTTCGACAAGGCCGTAAGGATTCACCCCTCCACTTT,CASSLRQGRKDSPLHF
TRBJ2-1,TRBD2,.,TRBV11-2,TGTGCCAGCAGCTCAAAGGTAGGACTAGCGGGTCCTAGGATCTCCTACAATGAGCAGTTCTTC,CASSSKVGLAGPRISYNEQFF
TRBJ2-3,TRBD2,few,TRBV7-9,TGTGCCAGCAGCAAGGGACTAGCGGGAGCAGATACGCAGTATTTT,CASSKGLAGADTQYF
TRBJ2-3,.,.,TRBV5-1,TGCGCCAGCAGCTTAGATACAGGGTCTGGTGGTTCCAGAGATACGCAGTATTTT,CASSLDTGSGGSRDTQYF
TRBJ1-1,.,many,TRBV15,TGTGCCACCAGCAGAGGAAGGGGGGCAGCTGAAGCTTTCTTT,CATSRGRGAAEAFF
TRBJ2-2,TRBD2,.,TRBV7-3,TGTGCCAGCAGCTTAGGGCTGCGCGGGAGATACACCGGGGAGCTGTTTTTT,CASSLGLRGRYTGELFF
TRBJ1-1,.,few,TRBV5-1,TGCGCCAGCAAGAGGGCCTCTCCCTTGAACACTGAAGCTTTCTTT,CASKRASPLNTEAFF
TRBJ1-2,TRBD1,few,TRBV19,TGTGCCAGTAGTACGCGGACAGGGGGCTCCTATGGCTACACCTTC,CASSTRTGGSYGYTF
TRBJ1-2,TRBD1,.,TRBV11-1,TGTGCCAGCAGCCCCGGGACAGGGGGCGCTTTTGGCTACACCTTC,CASSPGTGGAFGYTF
TRBJ2-1,.,.,TRBV27,TGTGCCAGCAGTTTATCAGGTAACTCATACAATGAGCAGTTCTTC,CASSLSGNSYNEQFF
TRBJ1-1,.,few,TRBV5-1,TGCGCCAGCAGCTTTATAGCGGTCGATTCGGACACTGAAGCTTTCTTT,CASSFIAVDSDTEAFF
TRBJ1-1,.,.,TRBV11-1,TGTGCCAGCGGAGGGCAGCTGAACACTGAAGCTTTCTTT,CASGGQLNTEAFF
TRBJ1-1,.,.,TRBV20-1,TGCAGTGCTAGGGTTATGGGGGCGCGGGACACTGAAGCTTTCTTT,CSARVMGARDTEAFF
TRBJ1-2,.,.,TRBV2,TGTGCCAGCAGTGCATTCCGGCATGGCTATGGCTACACCTTC,CASSAFRHGYGYTF
TRBJ1-2,TRBD1,.,TRBV2,TGTGCCAGCAGTGACCCAGGGGACAGGGAATCCGGCACCTTC,CASSDPGDRESGTF
TRBJ2-3,.,.,TRBV5-1,TGCGCCAGCAGCTTGGGGGAGCGTAGGGGGCAGTATTTT,CASSLGERRGQYF